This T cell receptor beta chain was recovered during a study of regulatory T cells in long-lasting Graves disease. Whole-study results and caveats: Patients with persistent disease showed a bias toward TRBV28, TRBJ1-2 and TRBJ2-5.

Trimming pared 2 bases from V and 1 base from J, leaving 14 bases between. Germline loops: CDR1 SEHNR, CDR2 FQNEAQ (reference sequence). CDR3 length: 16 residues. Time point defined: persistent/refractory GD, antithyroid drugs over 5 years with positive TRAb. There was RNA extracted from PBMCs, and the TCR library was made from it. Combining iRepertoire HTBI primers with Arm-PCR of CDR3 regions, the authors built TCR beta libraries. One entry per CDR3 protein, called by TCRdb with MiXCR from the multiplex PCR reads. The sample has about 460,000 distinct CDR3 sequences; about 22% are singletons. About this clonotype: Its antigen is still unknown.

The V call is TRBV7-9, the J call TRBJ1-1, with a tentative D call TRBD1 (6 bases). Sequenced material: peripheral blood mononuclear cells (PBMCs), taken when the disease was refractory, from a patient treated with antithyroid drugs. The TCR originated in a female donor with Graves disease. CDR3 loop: CASSLTSRGANTEAFF. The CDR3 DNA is TGTGCCAGCAGCTTAACATCACGGGGGGCGAACACTGAAGCTTTCTTT. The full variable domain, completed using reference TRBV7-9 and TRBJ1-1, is DTGVSQNPRHKITKRGQNVTFRCDPISEHNRLYWYRQTLGQGPEFLTYFQNEAQLEKSRLLSDRFSAERPKGSFSTLEIQRTEQGDSAMYLCASSLTSRGANTEAFFGQGTRLTVV.